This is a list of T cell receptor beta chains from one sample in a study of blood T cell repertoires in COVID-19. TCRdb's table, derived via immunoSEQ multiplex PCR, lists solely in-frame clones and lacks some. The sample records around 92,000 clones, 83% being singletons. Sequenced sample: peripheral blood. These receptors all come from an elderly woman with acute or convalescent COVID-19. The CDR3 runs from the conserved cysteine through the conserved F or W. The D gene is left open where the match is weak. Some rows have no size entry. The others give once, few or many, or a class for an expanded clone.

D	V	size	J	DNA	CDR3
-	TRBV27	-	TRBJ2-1	TGTGCCAGCAGTCCTATCTCCTACAATGAGCAGTTCTTC	CASSPISYNEQFF
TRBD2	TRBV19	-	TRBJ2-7	TGTGCCAGTAGTTCCCTAGGGCTAGCGGGAGAAAGATCCTACGAGCAGTACTTC	CASSSLGLAGERSYEQYF
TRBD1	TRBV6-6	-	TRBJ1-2	TGTGCCAGCATTCGGACAGGGGCTAACTATGGCTACACCTTC	CASIRTGANYGYTF
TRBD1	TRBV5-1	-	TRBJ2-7	TGCGCCAGCAGCACTGGACCGGGACAGGGGGCGGGTGAGCAGTACTTC	CASSTGPGQGAGEQYF
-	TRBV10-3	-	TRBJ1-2	TGTGCCATCAGTGAGGAGACAGCTTATGGCTACACCTTC	CAISEETAYGYTF
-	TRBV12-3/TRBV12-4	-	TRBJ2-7	TGTGCCAGCAGCCTAGGACAGATCTACGAGCAGTACTTC	CASSLGQIYEQYF
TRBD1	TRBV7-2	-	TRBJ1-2	TGTGCCAGCAGCGGACGAGCGACAGGGTTGGCCACCTTC	CASSGRATGLATF
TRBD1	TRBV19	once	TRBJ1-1	TGTGCCAGTAGCCCGACAGGGATCACTGAAGCTTTCTTT	CASSPTGITEAFF
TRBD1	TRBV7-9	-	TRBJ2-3	TGTGCCAGCAGCTTAGGGGACAGGGGGAAGACAGATACGCAGTATTTT	CASSLGDRGKTDTQYF
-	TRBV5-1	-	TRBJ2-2	TGCGCCAGCAGCGTACAGAACACCGGGGAGCTGTTTTTT	CASSVQNTGELFF
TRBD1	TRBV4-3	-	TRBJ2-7	TGCGCCAGCAGCCTCCGGGACAGGGGACACGAGCAGTACTTC	CASSLRDRGHEQYF
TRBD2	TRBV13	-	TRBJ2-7	TGTGCCAGCAGGCCAACTAGCGGGAGGGCCTACGAGCAGTACTTC	CASRPTSGRAYEQYF
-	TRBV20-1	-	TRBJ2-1	TGCAGTGCTAGTTTTGCGGTCTCCTACAATGAGCAGTTCTTC	CSASFAVSYNEQFF
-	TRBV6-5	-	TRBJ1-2	TGTGCCAGCAGTTACTCGACCTCAGGGATCTATGGCTACACCTTC	CASSYSTSGIYGYTF
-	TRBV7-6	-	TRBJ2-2	TGTGCCAGCAGCGGACAGACGAACACCGGGGAGCTGTTTTTT	CASSGQTNTGELFF
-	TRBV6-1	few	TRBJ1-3	TGTGCCAGCAGTGAAGCAATGGCGGGCTCTGGAAACACCATATATTTT	CASSEAMAGSGNTIYF
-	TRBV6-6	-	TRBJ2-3	TGTGCCAGCAGTTACCCCAGGGGAAACACAGATACGCAGTATTTT	CASSYPRGNTDTQYF
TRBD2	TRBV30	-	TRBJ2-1	TGTGCCTGGAGTGGGCCCAGCGGGACGTCAAATGAGCAGTTCTTC	CAWSGPSGTSNEQFF
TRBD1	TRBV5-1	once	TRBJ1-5	TGCGCCAGCAGGAGAGGGACAGGGATAGATCAGCCCCAGCATTTT	CASRRGTGIDQPQHF
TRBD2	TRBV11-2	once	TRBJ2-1	TGTGCCAGCAGCTTAGGGCGAGGGGTAGCGGGGGACAATGAGCAGTTCTTC	CASSLGRGVAGDNEQFF
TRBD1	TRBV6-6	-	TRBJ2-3	TGTGCCAGCAGGAGAGAGCAGGGGGCGGGAGATACGCAGTATTTT	CASRREQGAGDTQYF
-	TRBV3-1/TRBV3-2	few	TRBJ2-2	TGTGCCAGCAGCAAGGACAAGAACACCGGGGAGCTGTTTTTT	CASSKDKNTGELFF
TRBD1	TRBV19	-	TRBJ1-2	TGTGCCAGTAGTCCTGGGGACAGGGCGAACTATGGCTACACCTTC	CASSPGDRANYGYTF
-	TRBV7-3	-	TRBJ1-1	TGTGCCAGCAGCGGCCATACAGTGAACACTGAAGCTTTCTTT	CASSGHTVNTEAFF
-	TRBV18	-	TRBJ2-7	TGTGCCAGCTCACCGAGACAGAGCTCCTACGAGCAGTACTTC	CASSPRQSSYEQYF
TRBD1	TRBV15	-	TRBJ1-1	TGTGCCACCAGCAGAGATGGGGCAGGGGGTATGAACACTGAAGCTTTCTTT	CATSRDGAGGMNTEAFF
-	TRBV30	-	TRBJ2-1	TGTGCCTGGAGTCGAGAGCGGCACAATGAGCAGTTCTTC	CAWSRERHNEQFF
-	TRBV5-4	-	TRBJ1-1	TGTGCCAGCAGCTTGAGAGGGTTTGAAGCTTTCTTT	CASSLRGFEAFF
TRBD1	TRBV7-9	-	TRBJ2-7	TGTGCCAGCAGCCTAGAGGGGGCCAGGGGCTACGAGCAGTACTTC	CASSLEGARGYEQYF
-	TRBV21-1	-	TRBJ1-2	TGTGCCAGCAGCAAGAGGGCCGGGACAGGCGTCTATGGCTACACCTTC	CASSKRAGTGVYGYTF
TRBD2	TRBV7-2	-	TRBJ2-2	TGTGCCAGCAGCCAAACTAGCGAACACACCGGGGAGCTGTTTTTT	CASSQTSEHTGELFF
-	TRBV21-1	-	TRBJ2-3	TGTGCCAGAAACGTACCTCAGGTTAGGCCCTGCACAGATACGCAGTATTTT	CARNVPQVRPCTDTQYF
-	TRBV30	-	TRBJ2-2	TGTGCCTGGAGTGGTCAAGAGGCGGCTTTAGCCGGGGAGCTGTTTTTT	CAWSGQEAALAGELFF
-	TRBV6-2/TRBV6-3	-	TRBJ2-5	TGTGCCAGCAGTATCAGGGAGGGGGGAGAGACCCAGTACTTC	CASSIREGGETQYF
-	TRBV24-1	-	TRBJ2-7	TGTGCCACCAGCCCGGGGATGCCCTCCTACGAGCAGTACTTC	CATSPGMPSYEQYF
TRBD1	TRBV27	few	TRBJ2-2	TGTGCCAGCAGTCCACGGGACAGGGGAGCGGGGGAGCTGTTTTTT	CASSPRDRGAGELFF
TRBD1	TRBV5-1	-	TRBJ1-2	TGCGCCAGCAGCTTGGGAGGACAGGGGTTCTATGGCTACACCTTC	CASSLGGQGFYGYTF
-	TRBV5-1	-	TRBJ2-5	TGCGCCAGCAGCCAGACCCCCCGGGTCAGCCAAGAGACCCAGTACTTC	CASSQTPRVSQETQYF
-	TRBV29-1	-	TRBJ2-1	TGCAGCGTTGAAGGGGGGGGCAGCAATGAGCAGTTCTTC	CSVEGGGSNEQFF
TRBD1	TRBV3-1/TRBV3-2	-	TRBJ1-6	TGTGCCAGCAGTCCGGCCGGGACAGGGAGCTCCTATAATTCACCCCTCCACTTT	CASSPAGTGSSYNSPLHF
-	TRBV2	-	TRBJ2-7	TGTGCCAGCAGGTTCTCCCGCCCCCCGGGCTCCTACGAGCAGTACTTC	CASRFSRPPGSYEQYF
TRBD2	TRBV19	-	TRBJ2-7	TGTGCCAGTAGCCTTAGCGGGAGGACCTACGAGCAGTACTTC	CASSLSGRTYEQYF
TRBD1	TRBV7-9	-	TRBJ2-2	TGTGCCAGCAGCCAGGGACAGGCGGGTACCGGGGAGCTGTTTTTT	CASSQGQAGTGELFF
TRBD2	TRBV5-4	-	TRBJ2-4	TGTGCCAGCAGCTTGGATAGCGGGAGGCAGTACTTC	CASSLDSGRQYF
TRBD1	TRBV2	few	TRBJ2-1	TGTGCCAGCAGTGAAGAGGGACAGGACAACAATGAGCAGTTCTTC	CASSEEGQDNNEQFF
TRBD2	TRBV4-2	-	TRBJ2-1	TGTGCCAGCAGTCCCGGGGTAGCGGGAAAGAATGAGCAGTTCTTC	CASSPGVAGKNEQFF
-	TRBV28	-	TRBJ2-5	TGTGCCAGCAGTGCCCGGTTCCAAGAGACCCAGTACTTC	CASSARFQETQYF
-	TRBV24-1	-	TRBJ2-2	TGTGCCACCAGTGACTCAGGGGCCTCGAACACCGGGGAGCTGTTTTTT	CATSDSGASNTGELFF
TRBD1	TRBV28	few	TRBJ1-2	TGTGCCAGCAGTTTAGCTAGGACAGGGCACGGCTACACCTTC	CASSLARTGHGYTF
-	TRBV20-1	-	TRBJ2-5	TGCAGTGCTAGTTCCACGGAGGGCCAAGAGACCCAGTACTTC	CSASSTEGQETQYF
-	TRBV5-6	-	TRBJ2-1	TGTGCCAGCAGCCCACCTGGGCGCAATGAGCAGTTCTTC	CASSPPGRNEQFF
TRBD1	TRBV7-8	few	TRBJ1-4	TGTGCCAGCAGCCGACAGGGGCCTAATGAAAAACTGTTTTTT	CASSRQGPNEKLFF
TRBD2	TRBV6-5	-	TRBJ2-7	TGTGCCAGCAGGGGTAGCGGGAGTCGCGAGCAGTACTTC	CASRGSGSREQYF
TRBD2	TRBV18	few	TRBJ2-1	TGTGCCAGCTCATGGGCGGGAGAGGATAATGAGCAGTTCTTC	CASSWAGEDNEQFF